The T cell receptor (beta chain) under discussion was sequenced for a study of T cell responses to AZD1222 COVID-19 vaccine. Findings of the study overall: Reports indicate that nearly half of spike-specific TCRs are directed at unmutated variant regions.

About this clone itself: Its antigen is undetermined.

Deletions cut 3 bases from V and 4 bases from J, with 16 bases between. Germline V gene lookup returns CDR1 MDHEN and CDR2 SYDVKM. The CDR3 is 16 residues long. This table comes from immunoSEQ multiplex PCR, and its TCRdb copy is limited to in-frame clones, with some not included. The table records around 150,000 clones, around nine tenths of them present only once. The receptor was derived from an adult in good health. The sequenced sample was peripheral blood, obtained on day 0 of AZD1222 vaccination. The chain has TRBV28 and TRBJ1-5; perhaps TRBD1 as D (6 bases). CDR3 sequence reads: CASSFKGWTANQPQHF. The DNA of the CDR3 is TGTGCCAGCAGTTTCAAGGGCTGGACAGCTAATCAGCCCCAGCATTTT.